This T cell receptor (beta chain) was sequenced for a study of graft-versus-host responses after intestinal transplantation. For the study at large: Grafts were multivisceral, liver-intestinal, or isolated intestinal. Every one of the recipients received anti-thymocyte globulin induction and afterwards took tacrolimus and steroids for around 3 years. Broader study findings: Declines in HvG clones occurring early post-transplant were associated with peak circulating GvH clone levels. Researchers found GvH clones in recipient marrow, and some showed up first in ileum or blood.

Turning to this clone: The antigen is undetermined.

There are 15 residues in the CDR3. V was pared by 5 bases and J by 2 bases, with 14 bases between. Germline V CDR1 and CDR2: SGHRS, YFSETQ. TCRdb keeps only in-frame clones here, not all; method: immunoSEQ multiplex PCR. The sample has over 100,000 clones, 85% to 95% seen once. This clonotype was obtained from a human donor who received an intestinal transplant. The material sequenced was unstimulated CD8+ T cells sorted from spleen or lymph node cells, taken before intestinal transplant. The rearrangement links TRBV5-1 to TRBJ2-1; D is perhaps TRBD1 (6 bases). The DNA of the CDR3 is TGCGCCAGCAGGCAAAGGACAGAAGCCTACAATGAGCAGTTCTTC. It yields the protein CASRQRTEAYNEQFF.